The next 17 T cell receptor beta chains were all read from a single sample in a study of type 1 regulatory T cells. TCRdb independently ran MiXCR on the reads; one entry per CDR3 protein. Counted here are more than 60,000 distinct CDR3 sequences, roughly half occurring once; the ten biggest clones make up approximately 2%. These receptors' antigens are unknown. Sequencing input: cultured non-Tr1 T cells, either the whole culture or a sorted T cell fraction (not recorded which). The source is a human donor in good health.

The chain carries TRBV6-1 and TRBJ2-1, with 9 positions matching TRBD2. CDR1 is MNHNS, CDR2 SASEGT, per germline. The CDR3 sequence is 13 residues long. V lost 11 bases, J lost 7 bases, and 9 bases stayed unmatched. This CDR3 reads CAARGGASNEQFF. Here the CDR3 DNA reads TGTGCCGCCCGCGGGGGGGCGTCGAATGAGCAGTTCTTC.

This chain uses TRBV29-1 with TRBJ2-6; no clear D gene. The CDR3 sequence is 13 residues long. CDR1 and CDR2 (germline): SQVTM, ANQGSEA. Trimming stripped 6 bases from V and 4 bases from J, with 10 bases between. The CDR3 bases are TGCAGCGTGCGTATACGGGGGGCCAACGTCCTGACTTTC. Amino acid sequence: CSVRIRGANVLTF. Using reference TRBV29-1 and TRBJ2-6 for the parts outside the CDR3, the full variable domain is SAVISQKPSRDICQRGTSLTIQCQVDSQVTMMFWYRQQPGQSLTLIATANQGSEATYESGFVIDKFPISRPNLTFSTLTVSNMSPEDSSIYLCSVRIRGANVLTFGAGSRLTVL.

V is TRBV10-3 and J is TRBJ2-7, with D perhaps matching TRBD2 (5 bases). With 10 bases removed from V and 2 bases from J, the gap between germline ends came to 12 bases. Germline assignment: CDR1 ENHRY and CDR2 SYGVKD. The CDR3 is 12 amino acids. CDR3 bases: TGTGCCACCGCCGGGGAAACCTACGAGCAGTACTTC. It encodes CATAGETYEQYF.

The chain carries TRBV11-2 and TRBJ1-2, with D possibly TRBD1 on 5 matching bases. Trimming left V 4 bases short and J 5 bases short, with 20 bases between. CDR3 length equals 16 residues. Germline assignment: CDR1 SGHAT and CDR2 FQNNGV. The CDR3 DNA reads as TGTGCCAGCAGCTCTAGGTTTCCCCGGGACTCTTATGGCTACACCTTC. It specifies CASSSRFPRDSYGYTF.

This clonotype came up a few times. The chain recombines TRBV19 with TRBJ2-7, with TRBD1 matching 12 bases. Germline V gene lookup returns CDR1 LNHDA and CDR2 SQIVND (reference sequence). Germline trimming cut 4 bases from V and 6 bases from J; bases unmatched to any gene: 4. The CDR3 has 14 residues. CDR3 residues: CASSTRDRGLEQYF. For the CDR3, the DNA is TGTGCCAGTAGTACCCGGGACAGGGGGCTCGAGCAGTACTTC.

This clonotype was seen a few times. The J gene is TRBJ2-7, the V gene TRBV4-2, with TRBD2 identical over 15 bases. V lost 1 base and J lost 4; bases outside the gene matches: 20. In germline, CDR1 is LGHNA, CDR2 YNFKEQ. The CDR3 runs to 22 residues. In nucleotides, the CDR3 is TGTGCCAGCAGCCAAGCGAAGATTCAAGGGGGACTAGCGGGGGGCCCGAGATACGAGCAGTACTTC. Its protein is CASSQAKIQGGLAGGPRYEQYF.

The chain recombines TRBV20-1 with TRBJ1-2; unclear D gene. Germline lookup yields CDR1 DFQATT and CDR2 SNEGSKA (reference sequence). The CDR3 is made up of 12 amino acids. V lost 3 bases and J 4 bases, leaving 9 bases between the germline ends. The CDR3: CSARRQTYGYTF. As DNA, the CDR3 is TGCAGTGCTAGGAGGCAAACCTATGGCTACACCTTC.

A note on this clonotype: Sequence at one end of the junction differs from germline and may be a read error. The CDR3 sequence is CANSSRSTGVTEAFF. For the CDR3, the DNA is TGTGCCAATAGTAGCCGTAGTACGGGGGTCACTGAAGCTTTCTTT. The chain joins TRBV19 to TRBJ1-1; D possibly corresponds to TRBD1 (5 bases). Per germline, CDR1 LNHDA and CDR2 SQIVND (reference sequence). This CDR3 is built from 15 residues.

The chain combines TRBV29-1 with TRBJ1-1; D ambiguous. The CDR3 is 15 residues long. Germline V gives CDR1 SQVTM, CDR2 ANQGSEA. V was trimmed by 3 bases and J by 1 base, leaving 15 bases between them. The CDR3 sequence is CSVDLQLMGNTEAFF. For the CDR3, the DNA is TGCAGCGTTGATCTGCAGCTTATGGGGAACACTGAAGCTTTCTTT.

V and J are TRBV7-8 and TRBJ1-5, with 7 nucleotides matching TRBD1. Unmatched junction bases numbered 13, after V lost 1 base and J lost 7 bases. This CDR3 has 17 amino acids. Germline values: CDR1 SGHVS, CDR2 FQNEAQ. Here the CDR3 DNA reads TGTGCCAGCAGCTTAGGACCCCTAGGGGGCACAAGGCAGCCCCAGCATTTT. This translates into CASSLGPLGGTRQPQHF.

The J gene is TRBJ2-7, the V gene TRBV29-1; 10 bases align to TRBD1. The length of the CDR3 is 14 residues. V shed 6 bases and J 2 bases; nucleotides not matched to a gene: 7. The V gene's germline CDR1 is SQVTM and CDR2 ANQGSEA. CDR3: CSVRGTGETYEQYF. The CDR3 DNA reads TGCAGCGTAAGGGGGACAGGGGAGACCTACGAGCAGTACTTC.

V and J are TRBV3-1 and TRBJ1-4, with TRBD1 matching 10 bases. Germline-derived CDR1 and CDR2 are LGHDT and YNNKEL (reference sequence). With 3 bases clipped from V and 7 bases from J, the junction kept 2 bases outside the gene matches. This CDR3 has 14 residues. The CDR3 DNA reads as TGTGCCAGCAGCCAGGGGACAGGGGCTGAAAAACTGTTTTTT. Translation: CASSQGTGAEKLFF.

This clonotype was observed a few times. The rearrangement joins TRBV20-1 to TRBJ1-3, with a possible D match to TRBD1 (6 bases). Trimming removed 6 bases from V and 3 bases from J, with 18 bases in between. The CDR3 has 15 amino acids. CDR1 is DFQATT, CDR2 SNEGSKA, per germline (reference sequence). The CDR3 spells CSAGQPRGSGNTIYF. CDR3 nucleotides: TGCAGTGCAGGACAGCCGCGGGGGAGTGGAAACACCATATATTTT.

This clonotype occurred a few times. The genes are TRBV6-1 and TRBJ2-2; D is unresolved. The V and J ends lost 4 bases and 5 bases respectively, with 8 bases between them. CDR1 is MNHNS, CDR2 SASEGT, per germline. The CDR3 has 13 residues. CDR3 sequence: CASSAYQTGELFF. CDR3 sequence (DNA): TGTGCCAGCAGTGCCTACCAGACCGGGGAGCTGTTTTTT.

The genes are TRBV5-6 and TRBJ1-6; TRBD1 is a possible D gene (6 bases). Germline V gene data show CDR1 as SGHDT and CDR2 as YYEEEE. V lost 0 bases, J lost 14 bases, and 18 bases lay in between. The CDR3 runs 15 residues. This CDR3 reads CASSLGLTGRLALHF. Written as DNA, the CDR3 is TGTGCCAGCAGCTTGGGTTTGACAGGAAGATTGGCCCTCCACTTT.

The chain couples TRBV29-1 to TRBJ1-2, with TRBD1 matching 10 bases. This CDR3 is built from 15 residues. Germline lookup yields CDR1 SQVTM and CDR2 ANQGSEA. V was pared by 6 bases and J by 1 base, with 8 bases of the junction left unmatched. For the CDR3, the DNA is TGCAGCGTGGGACAGGGGCGAGGTAGTAACTATGGCTACACCTTC. Residues: CSVGQGRGSNYGYTF.

V gene TRBV6-5 combines with J gene TRBJ2-7, with 9 positions matching TRBD1. The germline V gene encodes CDR1 MNHEY and CDR2 SVGAGI. The CDR3 spans 14 residues. The V gene end was trimmed by 8 bases and the J gene end by 5 bases; junction bases not matched to a gene: 10. The CDR3 DNA is TGTGCCAGCGGTGCGGGACAGGGAGTTAACGAGCAGTACTTC. Protein product: CASGAGQGVNEQYF.